These 13 T cell receptor beta chains originate from one sample sequenced in a study of shared clonotypes between healthy human individuals. Produced via immunoSEQ multiplex PCR; TCRdb's table is partial and in-frame only. Among roughly 2,000,000 clones, about 94% were seen once, and the ten largest hold 1.2%. The naive CD8 fraction comprised CD45RO-negative cells positively selected for CCR7 and excluded terminally differentiated effector memory CD45RA+ cells. The source material was naive CD8+ T cells sorted from blood. Every receptor here comes from a man younger than 30 in good health.

The chain links TRBV29-1 to TRBJ2-2; 10 bases fit TRBD2. Germline CDR1 reads SQVTM; CDR2 reads ANQGSEA. This CDR3 is built from 14 residues. V was clipped by 3 bases and J by 6 bases; unmatched bases: 4. The CDR3 spells CSVDPSGSSGELFF. CDR3 nucleotides: TGCAGCGTTGACCCTAGCGGGAGCTCCGGGGAGCTGTTTTTT.

This chain links TRBV10-3 with TRBJ2-1; D remains ambiguous. Trimming shortened V by 4 bases and J by 4 bases, and 8 bases separated the two germline ends. This CDR3 contains 13 residues. CDR1 ENHRY and CDR2 SYGVKD come from the germline V gene. DNA of the CDR3: TGTGCCATCAGTGGCCCGATGTACAATGAGCAGTTCTTC. Translating gives CAISGPMYNEQFF.

The V call is TRBV28, the J call TRBJ2-7; TRBD2 matches 8 bases. The CDR3 consists of 13 residues. Trimming took 4 bases from V and 7 from J; bases not matched to a gene: 6. CDR1 and CDR2 (germline): MDHEN, SYDVKM. The CDR3 protein is CASSSGLAREQYF. CDR3 bases: TGTGCCAGCAGTTCCGGACTAGCTCGGGAGCAGTACTTC.

CDR3 sequence reads: CAWNGQGHEKLFF. The CDR3 coding sequence is TGTGCCTGGAATGGTCAGGGGCATGAAAAACTGTTTTTT. This chain links TRBV30 with TRBJ1-4, with D perhaps matching TRBD1 (6 bases). This CDR3 comprises 13 residues. Germline loops: CDR1 GTSNPN, CDR2 SVGIG (reference sequence). The V gene lost 4 bases and the J gene lost 6 bases, with 12 bases spanning the gap.

This clone appeared a single time. V usage is TRBV6-6 and J usage is TRBJ1-1, with no clear D. Trimming took 2 bases from V and 0 from J, leaving 10 bases between them. CDR1 MNHNY and CDR2 SVGAGI come from the germline V gene (reference sequence). The CDR3 runs to 15 residues. The DNA of the CDR3 is TGTGCCAGCAGTTACGGTACAGAAATGAACACTGAAGCTTTCTTT. This gives the protein CASSYGTEMNTEAFF.

The rearrangement uses TRBV30 and TRBJ2-1; D is unclear. CDR1 is GTSNPN, CDR2 SVGIG, per germline (reference sequence). CDR3 size: 13 residues. Trimming took 3 bases from V and 7 from J, leaving 13 bases between them. CDR3 protein: CAWSLVNGNEQFF. For the CDR3, the DNA is TGTGCCTGGAGCCTAGTGAATGGTAATGAGCAGTTCTTC. Full variable domain (remainder filled in from reference TRBV30 and TRBJ2-1): SQTIHQWPATLVQPVGSPLSLECTVEGTSNPNLYWYRQAAGRGLQLLFYSVGIGQISSEVPQNLSASRPQDRQFILSSKKLLLSDSGFYLCAWSLVNGNEQFFGPGTRLTVL.

This chain joins TRBV27 and TRBJ2-1; D is unclear. V dropped 8 bases and J dropped 8 bases, with 22 bases sitting between them. The CDR3 is made up of 15 amino acids. Germline V gene data show CDR1 as MNHEY and CDR2 as SMNVEV (reference sequence). CDR3 DNA: TGTGCCAGCGCCCACCAACCGGGCCCCTCTGATGAGCAGTTCTTC. Translated, it gives CASAHQPGPSDEQFF.

The rearrangement joins TRBV13 to TRBJ2-2, with D possibly matching TRBD1 (5 bases). The CDR3 consists of 15 residues. V dropped 4 bases and J dropped 4 bases, with 13 bases sitting between them. Germline CDR1 is PRHDT and CDR2 is FYEKMQ (reference sequence). CDR3 DNA: TGTGCCAGCAGCTCCACAGGTTCGAGCACCGGGGAGCTGTTTTTT. Translating it yields CASSSTGSSTGELFF.

The chain couples TRBV7-2 to TRBJ1-4, with D uncertain. Trimming pared 1 base from V and 6 bases from J, leaving 9 bases between. The CDR3 spans 14 residues. Germline CDR1 and CDR2: SGHTA and FQGNSA. The CDR3 spells CASSLVSGDEKLFF. CDR3 nucleotide sequence: TGTGCCAGCAGCTTAGTGTCCGGAGATGAAAAACTGTTTTTT.

The rearrangement uses TRBV6-1 and TRBJ2-1; possible D gene TRBD1, 6 bases. The ends were cut back, 5 bases at V and 8 bases at J, with 16 bases in the middle. Looked up from germline, CDR1 is MNHNS and CDR2 is SASEGT. The CDR3 loop spans 14 amino acids. The CDR3 spells CASSSPGHSDEQFF. The CDR3 DNA follows: TGTGCCAGCAGTTCTCCGGGACATTCGGATGAGCAGTTCTTC.

This chain links TRBV6-5 with TRBJ2-7; TRBD2 matches at 8 bases. After removal of 0 bases from V and 7 bases from J, the junction contained 5 bases not matched to a gene. The CDR3 runs 14 residues. Germline-derived CDR1 and CDR2 are MNHEY and SVGAGI. The CDR3 DNA follows: TGTGCCAGCAGTTACTCTACGGGAGGGAGGGAGCAGTACTTC. It codes for CASSYSTGGREQYF.

The rearrangement joins TRBV6-6 to TRBJ2-7; possibly TRBD2 for D (5 bases). Germline CDR1 MNHNY, CDR2 SVGAGI (reference sequence). This CDR3 is 16 amino acids long. The germline V and J ends were trimmed by 4 bases and 1 base, with 17 bases remaining between them. The CDR3 reads CASSLIRAGGSYEQYF. CDR3 coding DNA: TGTGCCAGCAGTTTGATCCGTGCGGGTGGGTCCTACGAGCAGTACTTC.

V is TRBV11-2 and J is TRBJ2-1, with TRBD1 identical over 7 bases. Germline CDR1 and CDR2: SGHAT and FQNNGV. The CDR3 runs 14 residues. V shed 0 bases, J shed 7 bases, and the junction held 3 bases outside the gene matches. The CDR3 region has the DNA TGTGCCAGCAGCTTAGAACAGGGGTGGAATGAGCAGTTCTTC. This translates into CASSLEQGWNEQFF. Together with reference TRBV11-2 and TRBJ2-1, the CDR3 gives the full variable domain: EAGVAQSPRYKIIEKRQSVAFWCNPISGHATLYWYQQILGQGPKLLIQFQNNGVVDDSQLPKDRFSAERLKGVDSTLKIQPAKLEDSAVYLCASSLEQGWNEQFFGPGTRLTVL.